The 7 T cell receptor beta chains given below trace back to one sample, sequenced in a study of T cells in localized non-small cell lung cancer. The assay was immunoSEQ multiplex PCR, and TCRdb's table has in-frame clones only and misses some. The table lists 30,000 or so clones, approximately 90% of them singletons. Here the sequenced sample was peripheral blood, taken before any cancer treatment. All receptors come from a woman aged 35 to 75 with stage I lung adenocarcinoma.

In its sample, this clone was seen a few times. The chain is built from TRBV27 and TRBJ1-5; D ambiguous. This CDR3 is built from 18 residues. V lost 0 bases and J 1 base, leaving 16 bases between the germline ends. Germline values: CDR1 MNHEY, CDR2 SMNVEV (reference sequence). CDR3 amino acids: CASSLSPREGLSNQPQHF. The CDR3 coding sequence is TGTGCCAGCAGTTTATCGCCGAGAGAAGGGCTAAGCAATCAGCCCCAGCATTTT.

The CDR3 reads CTSSPRQSSGNTIYF. Here the CDR3 DNA reads TGCACCAGCAGCCCTCGACAGTCCTCTGGAAACACCATATATTTT. J is TRBJ1-3 and V is TRBV1; TRBD1, the table's D call, was not compared with the DNA. TRBV1 constitutes a pseudogene. CDR3 length: 15 amino acids.

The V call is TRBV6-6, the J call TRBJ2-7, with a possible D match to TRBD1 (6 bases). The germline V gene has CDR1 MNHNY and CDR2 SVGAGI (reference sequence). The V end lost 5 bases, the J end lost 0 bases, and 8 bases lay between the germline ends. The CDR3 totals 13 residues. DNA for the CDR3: TGTGCCAGCAGTAAACAGGGCTCCTACGAGCAGTACTTC. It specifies CASSKQGSYEQYF.

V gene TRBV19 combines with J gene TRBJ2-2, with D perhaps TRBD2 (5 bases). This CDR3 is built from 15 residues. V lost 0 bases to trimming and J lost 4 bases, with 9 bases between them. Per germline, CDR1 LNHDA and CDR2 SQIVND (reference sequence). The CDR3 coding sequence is TGTGCCAGTAGTATAGATCTTGGGAGCACCGGGGAGCTGTTTTTT. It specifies CASSIDLGSTGELFF.

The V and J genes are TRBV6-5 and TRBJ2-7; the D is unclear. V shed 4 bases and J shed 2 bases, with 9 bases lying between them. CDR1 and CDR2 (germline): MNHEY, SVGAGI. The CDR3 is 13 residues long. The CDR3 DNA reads TGTGCCAGCAGTTTTGGCAGAACCTACGAGCAGTACTTC. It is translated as CASSFGRTYEQYF.

The CDR3 loop reads CASRTWDSGANVLTF. CDR3 coding DNA: TGTGCCAGCAGAACTTGGGACTCTGGGGCCAACGTCCTGACTTTC. This chain links TRBV16 with TRBJ2-6; D unresolved. The CDR3 covers 15 residues. Germline values: CDR1 KGHSY, CDR2 FQNENV. V lost 6 bases and J 0 bases, leaving 9 bases between the germline ends. The whole variable domain, filled in from reference TRBV16 and TRBJ2-6, reads GEEVAQTPKHLVRGEGQKAKLYCAPIKGHSYVFWYQQVLKNEFKFLISFQNENVFDETGMPKERFSAKCLPNSPCSLEIQATKLEDSAVYFCASRTWDSGANVLTFGAGSRLTVL.

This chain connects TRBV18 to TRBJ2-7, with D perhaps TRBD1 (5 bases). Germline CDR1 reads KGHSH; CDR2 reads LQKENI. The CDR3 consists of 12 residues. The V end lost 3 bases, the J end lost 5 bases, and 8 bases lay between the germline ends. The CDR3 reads CASSPSGHEQYF. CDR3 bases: TGTGCCAGCTCACCTTCAGGGCACGAGCAGTACTTC.